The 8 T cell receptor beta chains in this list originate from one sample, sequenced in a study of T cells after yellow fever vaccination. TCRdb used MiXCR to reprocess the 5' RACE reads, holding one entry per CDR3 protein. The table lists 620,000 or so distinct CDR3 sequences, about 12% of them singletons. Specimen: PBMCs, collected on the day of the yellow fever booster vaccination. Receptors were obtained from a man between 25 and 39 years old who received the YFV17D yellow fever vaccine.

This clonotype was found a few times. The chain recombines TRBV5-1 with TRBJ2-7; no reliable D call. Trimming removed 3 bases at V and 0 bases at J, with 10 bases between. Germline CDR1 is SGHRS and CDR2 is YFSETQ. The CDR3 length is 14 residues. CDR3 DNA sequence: TGCGCCAGCAGCTCCCCTCTAGGCTCCTACGAGCAGTACTTC. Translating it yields CASSSPLGSYEQYF.

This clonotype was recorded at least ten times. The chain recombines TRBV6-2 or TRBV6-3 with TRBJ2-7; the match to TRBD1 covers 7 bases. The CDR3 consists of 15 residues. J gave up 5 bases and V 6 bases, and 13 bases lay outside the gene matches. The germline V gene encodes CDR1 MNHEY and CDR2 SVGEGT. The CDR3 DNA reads TGTGCCAGCAGCTACACACAGGGGTTCACCCACGAGCAGTACTTC. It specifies CASSYTQGFTHEQYF.

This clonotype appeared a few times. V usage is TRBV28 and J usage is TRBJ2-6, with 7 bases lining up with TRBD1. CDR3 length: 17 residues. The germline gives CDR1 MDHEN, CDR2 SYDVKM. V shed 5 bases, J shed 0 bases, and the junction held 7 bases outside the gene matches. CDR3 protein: CASSQTGADSGANVLTF. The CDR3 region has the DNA TGTGCCAGCAGTCAAACAGGGGCCGACTCTGGGGCCAACGTCCTGACTTTC.

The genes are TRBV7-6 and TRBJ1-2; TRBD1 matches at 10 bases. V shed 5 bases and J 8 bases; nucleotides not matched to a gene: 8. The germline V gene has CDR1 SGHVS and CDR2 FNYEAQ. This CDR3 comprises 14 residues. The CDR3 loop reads CASSLDDRGRGYTF. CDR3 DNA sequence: TGTGCCAGCAGCCTAGACGACAGGGGGCGAGGCTACACCTTC.

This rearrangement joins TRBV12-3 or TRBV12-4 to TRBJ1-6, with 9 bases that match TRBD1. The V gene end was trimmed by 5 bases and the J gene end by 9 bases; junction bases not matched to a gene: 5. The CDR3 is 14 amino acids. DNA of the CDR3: TGTGCCAGCAGTAAACAGGGGGCAGTTTCACCCCTCCACTTT. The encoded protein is CASSKQGAVSPLHF.

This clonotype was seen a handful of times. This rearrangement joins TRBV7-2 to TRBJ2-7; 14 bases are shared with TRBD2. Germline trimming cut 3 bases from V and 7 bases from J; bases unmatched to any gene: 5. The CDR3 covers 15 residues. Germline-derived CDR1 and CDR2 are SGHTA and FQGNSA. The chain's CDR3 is CASSLGLAGVGEQYF. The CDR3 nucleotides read TGTGCCAGCAGCTTGGGACTAGCGGGAGTGGGAGAGCAGTACTTC.

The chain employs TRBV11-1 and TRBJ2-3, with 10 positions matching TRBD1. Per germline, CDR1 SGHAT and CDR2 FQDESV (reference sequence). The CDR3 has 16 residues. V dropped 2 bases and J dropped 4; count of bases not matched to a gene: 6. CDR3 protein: CASSLQNGQGADTQYF. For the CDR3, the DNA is TGTGCCAGCAGCTTACAGAACGGACAGGGGGCAGATACGCAGTATTTT.

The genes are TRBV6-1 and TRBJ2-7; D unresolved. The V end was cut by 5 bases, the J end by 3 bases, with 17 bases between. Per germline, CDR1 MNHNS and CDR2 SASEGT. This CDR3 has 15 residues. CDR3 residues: CASSRNPLPLYEQYF. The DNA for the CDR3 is TGTGCCAGCAGTAGAAATCCCCTACCTCTCTACGAGCAGTACTTC.